This TCR beta chain derives from a study of cytomegalovirus exposure and HLA in healthy donors. The PCR ran on 60 Vbeta and 13 Jbeta primers. The protocol was immunoSEQ multiplex PCR, while the TCRdb copy is restricted to in-frame clones and leaves out a portion. The sample carries 200,000 to 250,000 clones, about 77% recorded once. Broader study findings: According to an earlier analysis, most TCR beta V segments yielded productive rearrangements about 87% or about 30% of the time.

CDR3 length: 14 amino acids. Looked up from germline, CDR1 is MNHNS and CDR2 is SASEGT. V gave up 1 base and J gave up 0 bases, with 7 bases separating them. On this clone: Its antigen is unidentified.

V and J are TRBV6-1 and TRBJ2-7; D not resolved. Specimen: PBMCs. The receptor was isolated from a boy between 10 and 17 years old in good health and CMV-seronegative. CDR3 loop: CASSEVPSSYEQYF. The CDR3 bases are TGTGCCAGCAGTGAAGTTCCTAGCTCCTACGAGCAGTACTTC.